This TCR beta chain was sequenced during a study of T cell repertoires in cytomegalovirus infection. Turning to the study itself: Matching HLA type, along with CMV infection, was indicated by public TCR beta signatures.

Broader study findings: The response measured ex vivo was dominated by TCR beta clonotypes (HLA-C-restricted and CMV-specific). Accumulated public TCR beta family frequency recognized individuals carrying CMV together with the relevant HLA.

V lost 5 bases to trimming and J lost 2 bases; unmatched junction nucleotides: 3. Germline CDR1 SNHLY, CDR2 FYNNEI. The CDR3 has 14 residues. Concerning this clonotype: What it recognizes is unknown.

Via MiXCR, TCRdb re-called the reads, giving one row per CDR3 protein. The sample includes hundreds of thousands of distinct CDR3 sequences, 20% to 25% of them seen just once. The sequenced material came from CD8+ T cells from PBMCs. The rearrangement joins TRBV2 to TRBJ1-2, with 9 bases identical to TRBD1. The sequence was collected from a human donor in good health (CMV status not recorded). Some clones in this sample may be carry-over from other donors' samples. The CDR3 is CASSRTGDNYGYTF. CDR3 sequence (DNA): TGTGCCAGCAGTCGGACAGGGGACAACTATGGCTACACCTTC.